This T cell receptor (beta chain) stems from a study of T cells after yellow fever vaccination. TCRdb re-called the 5' RACE reads through MiXCR, storing one row per CDR3 protein. The data hold under 300,000 distinct CDR3 sequences, with 10% to 15% observed a single time. This sample comprised CD4+ T cells sorted from PBMCs, obtained 45 days after the yellow fever booster vaccination. This receptor was identified in a man aged 30-40 years who received the YFV17D yellow fever vaccine.

DNA for the CDR3: TGTGCCAGCAGTTACTCGCTAGCGGGAGTCGCGAACACCGGGGAGCTGTTTTTT. This encodes CASSYSLAGVANTGELFF. The rearrangement links TRBV6-5 to TRBJ2-2, with TRBD2 matching over 10 bases. Per germline, CDR1 MNHEY and CDR2 SVGAGI. The V gene end was trimmed by 0 bases and the J gene end by 0 bases; junction bases not matched to a gene: 4. The CDR3 contains 18 residues.